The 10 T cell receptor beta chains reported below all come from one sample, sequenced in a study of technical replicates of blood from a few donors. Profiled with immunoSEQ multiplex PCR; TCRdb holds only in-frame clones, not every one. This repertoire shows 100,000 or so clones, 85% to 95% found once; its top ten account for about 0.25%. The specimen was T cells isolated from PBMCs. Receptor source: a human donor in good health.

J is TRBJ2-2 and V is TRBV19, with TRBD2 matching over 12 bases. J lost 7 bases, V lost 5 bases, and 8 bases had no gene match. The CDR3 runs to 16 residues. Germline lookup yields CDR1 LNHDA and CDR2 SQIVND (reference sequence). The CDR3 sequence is CASSPRLAGVVGELFF. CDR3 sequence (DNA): TGTGCCAGTAGTCCTCGACTAGCGGGAGTGGTCGGGGAGCTGTTTTTT. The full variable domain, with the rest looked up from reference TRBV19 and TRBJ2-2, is DGGITQSPKYLFRKEGQNVTLSCEQNLNHDAMYWYRQDPGQGLRLIYYSQIVNDFQKGDIAEGYSVSREKKESFPLTVTSAQKNPTAFYLCASSPRLAGVVGELFFGEGSRLTVL.

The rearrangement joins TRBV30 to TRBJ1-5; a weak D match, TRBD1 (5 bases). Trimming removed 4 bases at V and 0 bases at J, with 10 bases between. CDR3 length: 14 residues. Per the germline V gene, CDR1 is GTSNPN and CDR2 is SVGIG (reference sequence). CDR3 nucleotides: TGTGCCTGGAACCGAGACAGTAGCAATCAGCCCCAGCATTTT. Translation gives CAWNRDSSNQPQHF.

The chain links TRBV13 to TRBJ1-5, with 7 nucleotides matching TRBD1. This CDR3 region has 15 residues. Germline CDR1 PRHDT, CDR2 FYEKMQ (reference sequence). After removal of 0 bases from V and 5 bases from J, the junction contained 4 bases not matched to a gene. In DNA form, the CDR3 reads TGTGCCAGCAGCTTAGGCCCCGGGACAGATCAGCCCCAGCATTTT. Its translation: CASSLGPGTDQPQHF.

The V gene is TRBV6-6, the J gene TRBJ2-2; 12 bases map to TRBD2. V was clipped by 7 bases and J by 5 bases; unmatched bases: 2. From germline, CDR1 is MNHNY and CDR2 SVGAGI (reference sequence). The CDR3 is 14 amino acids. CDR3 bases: TGTGCCAGCACCGGGACTAGCGGGACCGGGGAGCTGTTTTTT. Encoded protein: CASTGTSGTGELFF.

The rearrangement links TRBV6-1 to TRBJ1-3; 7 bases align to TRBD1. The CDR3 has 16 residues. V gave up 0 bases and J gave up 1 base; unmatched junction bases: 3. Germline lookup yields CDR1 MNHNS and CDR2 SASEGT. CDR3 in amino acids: CASSEAWGQSGNTIYF. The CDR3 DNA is TGTGCCAGCAGTGAAGCCTGGGGACAGTCTGGAAACACCATATATTTT.

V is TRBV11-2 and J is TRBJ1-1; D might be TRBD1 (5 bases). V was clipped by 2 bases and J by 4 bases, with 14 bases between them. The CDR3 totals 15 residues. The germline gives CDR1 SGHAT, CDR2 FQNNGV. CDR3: CASSLFDLRGTEAFF. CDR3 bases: TGTGCCAGCAGCTTATTCGATCTAAGGGGCACTGAAGCTTTCTTT.

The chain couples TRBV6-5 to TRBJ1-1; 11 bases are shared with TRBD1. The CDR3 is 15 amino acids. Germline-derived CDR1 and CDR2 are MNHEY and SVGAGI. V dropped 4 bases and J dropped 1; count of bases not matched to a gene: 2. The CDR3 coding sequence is TGTGCCAGCAGTTCCGGACAGGGGGCGAACACTGAAGCTTTCTTT. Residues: CASSSGQGANTEAFF.

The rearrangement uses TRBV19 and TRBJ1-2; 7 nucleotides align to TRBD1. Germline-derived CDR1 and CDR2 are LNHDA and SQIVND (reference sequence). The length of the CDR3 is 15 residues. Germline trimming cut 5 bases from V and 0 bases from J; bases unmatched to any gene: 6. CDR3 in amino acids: CASSPGTASNYGYTF. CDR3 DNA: TGTGCCAGTAGTCCAGGGACAGCTTCTAACTATGGCTACACCTTC.

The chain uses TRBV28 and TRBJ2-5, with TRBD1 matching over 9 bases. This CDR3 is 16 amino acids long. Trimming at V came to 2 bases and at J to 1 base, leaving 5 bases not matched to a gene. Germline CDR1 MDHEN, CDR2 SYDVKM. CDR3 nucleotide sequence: TGTGCCAGCAGTTTAAGGGACAGGGCCCCCCAAGAGACCCAGTACTTC. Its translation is CASSLRDRAPQETQYF. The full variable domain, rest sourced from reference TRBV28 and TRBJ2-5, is DVKVTQSSRYLVKRTGEKVFLECVQDMDHENMFWYRQDPGLGLRLIYFSYDVKMKEKGDIPEGYSVSREKKERFSLILESASTNQTSMYLCASSLRDRAPQETQYFGPGTRLLVL.

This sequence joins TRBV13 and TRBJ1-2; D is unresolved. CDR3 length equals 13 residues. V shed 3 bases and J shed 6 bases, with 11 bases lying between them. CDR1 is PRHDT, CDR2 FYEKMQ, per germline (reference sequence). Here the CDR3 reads CASSFGSTDGYTF. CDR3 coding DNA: TGTGCCAGCAGCTTCGGGTCGACGGATGGCTACACCTTC. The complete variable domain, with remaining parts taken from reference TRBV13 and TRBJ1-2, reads AAGVIQSPRHLIKEKRETATLKCYPIPRHDTVYWYQQGPGQDPQFLISFYEKMQSDKGSIPDRFSAQQFSDYHSELNMSSLELGDSALYFCASSFGSTDGYTFGSGTRLTVV.